The 13 T cell receptor beta chains listed next were all sequenced from one sample in a study of cytomegalovirus exposure and HLA in healthy donors. PCR primers comprised 60 Vbeta and 13 Jbeta primers. The repertoire was sequenced with immunoSEQ multiplex PCR; TCRdb's copy has only in-frame clones and lacks some. In total, the table holds 80,000 or so clones. The sequenced sample consisted of PBMCs. The origin of the receptors is a woman aged 30 to 39 in good health and CMV-seronegative.

The genes are TRBV30 and TRBJ2-7; possible D gene TRBD2, 6 bases. In germline, CDR1 is GTSNPN, CDR2 SVGIG (reference sequence). There are 14 residues in the CDR3. Trimming took off 3 bases at V and 5 bases at J, with 17 bases between the two ends. The CDR3 sequence is CAWSRGGEGHEQYF. For the CDR3, the DNA is TGTGCCTGGAGCAGAGGAGGGGAAGGCCACGAGCAGTACTTC.

This chain links TRBV10-1 with TRBJ1-1, with TRBD1 matching 10 bases. Per the germline V gene, CDR1 is WNHNN and CDR2 is SYGVQD (reference sequence). Trimming took 4 bases from V and 4 from J; bases not matched to a gene: 12. This CDR3 has 17 residues. The CDR3 sequence is CASSAPGGQGRGTEAFF. CDR3 nucleotides: TGCGCCAGCAGTGCGCCAGGGGGACAGGGGCGGGGCACTGAAGCTTTCTTT.

The chain is built from TRBV6-1 and TRBJ1-5; D gene ambiguous. Trimming pared 1 base from V and 6 bases from J, leaving 7 bases between. The V gene's germline CDR1 is MNHNS and CDR2 SASEGT. CDR3 size: 13 residues. CDR3 nucleotide sequence: TGTGCCAGCAGTGAAGTCGAGATTCAGCCCCAGCATTTT. It codes for CASSEVEIQPQHF.

V gene TRBV29-1 combines with J gene TRBJ2-5, with 9 bases lining up with TRBD1. CDR3 length: 12 amino acids. The germline V gene encodes CDR1 SQVTM and CDR2 ANQGSEA. V lost 6 bases and J lost 4; bases outside the gene matches: 3. The CDR3 DNA follows: TGCAGCGTACAGGGGGCTCTAGAGACCCAGTACTTC. It specifies CSVQGALETQYF.

The gene calls are TRBV14 and TRBJ1-6; D possibly corresponds to TRBD1 (6 bases). This CDR3 is 15 amino acids long. V gave up 4 bases and J gave up 3 bases, with 10 bases separating them. Germline V gene data show CDR1 as SGHDN and CDR2 as FVKESK. The CDR3 coding sequence is TGTGCCAGCAGCCTTCGGGACAACTATAATTCACCCCTCCACTTT. This gives the protein CASSLRDNYNSPLHF.

The rearrangement uses TRBV5-8 and TRBJ2-2; the D is unclear. The CDR3 is made up of 16 amino acids. Germline CDR1 and CDR2: SGHTS and YDEGEE. V was shortened by 3 bases and J by 5 bases, with 17 bases between the two germline ends. This CDR3 reads CASSSHGSARTGELFF. The CDR3 coding sequence is TGTGCCAGCAGCTCTCACGGGTCAGCCCGGACCGGGGAGCTGTTTTTT.

The V gene is TRBV6-1, the J gene TRBJ2-7, with D maybe TRBD1 (6 bases). The CDR3 extends over 14 amino acids. Trimming took 7 bases from V and 2 from J, leaving 15 bases between them. In germline, CDR1 is MNHNS, CDR2 SASEGT. The DNA of the CDR3 is TGTGCCAGCATTGGACAGAGCCTCGCCTACGAGCAGTACTTC. It codes for CASIGQSLAYEQYF.

The CDR3 spells CASSLERAGPLYEQYF. CDR3 nucleotides: TGTGCCAGCAGCTTAGAAAGGGCAGGGCCCCTCTACGAGCAGTACTTC. This chain connects TRBV11-2 to TRBJ2-7, with D perhaps TRBD1 (5 bases). The V end lost 0 bases, the J end lost 3 bases, and 15 bases lay between the germline ends. Per germline, CDR1 SGHAT and CDR2 FQNNGV. The CDR3 length is 16 residues.

Here the CDR3 reads CAWSVPQGNRRTF. In DNA form, the CDR3 reads TGTGCCTGGAGTGTACCACAGGGGAACCGGCGAACCTTC. This chain joins TRBV30 and TRBJ1-2; TRBD1 matches at 7 bases. Trimming removed 0 bases from V and 14 bases from J; junction bases left unmatched: 12. CDR3 length: 13 amino acids. The germline gives CDR1 GTSNPN, CDR2 SVGIG (reference sequence).

The genes are TRBV2 and TRBJ1-6, with D maybe TRBD1 (5 bases). The CDR3 extends over 14 amino acids. The V end was cut by 3 bases, the J end by 10 bases, with 13 bases between. Germline V gene lookup returns CDR1 SNHLY and CDR2 FYNNEI. The CDR3 region has the DNA TGTGCCAGCAGTGACTCCCGCCGGGGGTCACCCCTCCACTTT. Encoded protein: CASSDSRRGSPLHF.

Concerning this clone itself: Other DNA sequences in this sample translate to the same CDR3. V gene TRBV27 combines with J gene TRBJ1-1; D is ambiguous. CDR1 is MNHEY and CDR2 is SMNVEV in the germline V gene (reference sequence). This CDR3 is 13 amino acids long. Trimming cost V 5 bases and J 1 base, with 8 bases left between them. The CDR3: CASSSRGNTEAFF. The CDR3 nucleotides read TGTGCCAGCAGTAGTCGAGGGAACACTGAAGCTTTCTTT.

J is TRBJ1-4 and V is TRBV6-1; D unclear. CDR1 and CDR2 from the germline V gene are MNHNS and SASEGT. The CDR3 runs to 16 residues. V was pared by 0 bases and J by 2 bases, with 10 bases between. The CDR3 loop reads CASSEARGLTNEKLFF. For the CDR3, the DNA is TGTGCCAGCAGTGAAGCGCGAGGGCTTACTAATGAAAAACTGTTTTTT.

V gene TRBV7-9 combines with J gene TRBJ2-3, with 10 bases lining up with TRBD1. The CDR3 runs 13 residues. From germline, CDR1 is SEHNR and CDR2 FQNEAQ (reference sequence). Losses at the gene ends were 4 bases for V and 5 bases for J; bases not matched to a gene: 0. DNA of the CDR3: TGTGCCAGCAGCTGGGACAGGGGAGATACGCAGTATTTT. It specifies CASSWDRGDTQYF.